Listed below are T cell receptor beta chains from one sample, sequenced in a study of blood T cell repertoires in COVID-19. Only in-frame clones appear in the TCRdb table, and some are missing; sequencing was by immunoSEQ multiplex PCR. The repertoire consists of around 700,000 clones, with approximately 90% occurring once and the leading ten covering about 0.24%. The sample was peripheral blood. The receptors stem from a woman between 18 and 29 years old with acute or convalescent COVID-19. Both conserved end residues are part of each CDR3. The D gene is left open where the match is weak. Rows may omit the clone size; those that give it use once, few, many or a size class.

>TRBJ2-7|TRBV7-2|-|-
TGTGCCAGCAGCTTTGGGGGCATTGGCTACGAGCAGTACTTC
CASSFGGIGYEQYF
>TRBJ1-6|TRBV5-6|few|-
TGTGCCAGCAGCTTGAGACTCGGCCGCTATAATTCACCCCTCCACTTT
CASSLRLGRYNSPLHF
>TRBJ2-4|TRBV5-1|-|-
TGCGCCAGCAGCGCGGGCCCCAAAAACATTCAGTACTTC
CASSAGPKNIQYF
>TRBJ1-2|TRBV27|-|-
TGTGCCAGCAGTTTTTTGTCTTCTAACTATGGCTACACCTTC
CASSFLSSNYGYTF
>TRBJ1-2|TRBV15|-|TRBD1
TGTGCCACCAGCAGACCCTTTGACAGGGCCAACTATGGCTACACCTTC
CATSRPFDRANYGYTF
>TRBJ2-7|TRBV5-6|-|-
TGTGCCAGCAGCCTCGAGGGTAACGAGCAGTACTTC
CASSLEGNEQYF
>TRBJ1-1|TRBV5-1|-|-
TGCGCCAGCAGCTTGAGAGGGGAGGACACTGAAGCTTTCTTT
CASSLRGEDTEAFF
>TRBJ1-2|TRBV30|-|-
TGTGCCTGGTTCGCCCGGACAGTCTATGGCTACACCTTC
CAWFARTVYGYTF
>TRBJ2-2|TRBV19|-|TRBD2
TGTGCCAGTAGTCCAGCGGGGGGGCCCGGCACCGGGGAGCTGTTTTTT
CASSPAGGPGTGELFF
>TRBJ2-5|TRBV7-8|-|TRBD2
TGTGCCAGCAACGGGGGGGTAAACCAAGAGACCCAGTACTTC
CASNGGVNQETQYF
>TRBJ2-1|TRBV10-3|-|TRBD2
TGTGCCATCGGGAGGCCGATAGCGGGGGTATACAATGAGCAGTTCTTC
CAIGRPIAGVYNEQFF
>TRBJ1-1|TRBV29-1|-|-
TGCAGCGTTGAAGATCTCTGGAACACTGAAGCTTTCTTT
CSVEDLWNTEAFF
>TRBJ2-7|TRBV5-8|-|TRBD1
TGTGCCAGCAGCGGGGGACAGGGGGGTTACGAGCAGTACTTC
CASSGGQGGYEQYF
>TRBJ1-1|TRBV11-2|few|-
TGTGCCAGCAGCGTCCGGGAGAACACTGAAGCTTTCTTT
CASSVRENTEAFF
>TRBJ1-1|TRBV5-6|-|-
TGTGCCAGCAGCTTCCGGCCCGGGGGGGTTACCCTGAACACTGAAGCTTTCTTT
CASSFRPGGVTLNTEAFF
>TRBJ2-1|TRBV5-6|-|-
TGTGCCAGCAGCTCACTCTCGAGCTCCTACAATGAGCAGTTCTTC
CASSSLSSSYNEQFF
>TRBJ1-2|TRBV20-1|-|-
TGCAGTGCTAGTCGGGCTAACTATGGCTACACCTTC
CSASRANYGYTF
>TRBJ1-2|TRBV6-1|-|TRBD1
TGTGCCAGCAGTGAAAACGGGGACAGGGGATACTATGGCTACACCTTC
CASSENGDRGYYGYTF
>TRBJ1-1|TRBV13|-|-
TGTGCCAGCAGCTTAGGCTTCGACAGATTCACTGAAGCTTTCTTT
CASSLGFDRFTEAFF
>TRBJ2-1|TRBV11-3|-|TRBD2
TGTGCCAGCAGCATTAGCGGGGGGGCCCATGACAATGAGCAGTTCTTC
CASSISGGAHDNEQFF
>TRBJ1-1|TRBV7-2|once|-
TGTGCCAGCAGCTCTAGGCAGGGAGGCGCTTTCTTT
CASSSRQGGAFF
>TRBJ1-5|TRBV6-5|-|-
TGTGCCAGCAGCCTTCCCGACAGGCGCTATCAGCCCCAGCATTTT
CASSLPDRRYQPQHF
>TRBJ1-2|TRBV25-1|-|TRBD1
TGTGCCAGCAGTCAGTTGGGACAGAGTAACTATGGCTACACCTTC
CASSQLGQSNYGYTF
>TRBJ1-1|TRBV6-5|-|-
TGTGCCAGCAGTTACTCCCCGTATGAAGCTTTCTTT
CASSYSPYEAFF
>TRBJ1-4|TRBV19|-|TRBD1
TGTGCCAGTAAGGAAGGGGGCGAAAAACTGTTTTTT
CASKEGGEKLFF
>TRBJ1-5|TRBV6-1|many|-
TGTGCCAGCAGTGATGATGTGGGGGCGCCAGGTCAGCCCCAGCATTTT
CASSDDVGAPGQPQHF
>TRBJ1-4|TRBV5-1|-|TRBD1
TGCGCCAGCAGCCGGCCCGACAGGGATGAAAAACTGTTTTTT
CASSRPDRDEKLFF
>TRBJ2-3|TRBV15|once|TRBD2
TGTGCCGGTAGCGGGGGAACAACAGATACGCAGTATTTT
CAGSGGTTDTQYF
>TRBJ1-3|TRBV10-3|-|TRBD1
TGTGCCATCAGGGATGACAGGGGGCCCGGAAACACCATATATTTT
CAIRDDRGPGNTIYF
>TRBJ1-1|TRBV10-2|-|TRBD1
TGCGCCAGCAGTACAGGGGCGGTCGAAGCTTTCTTT
CASSTGAVEAFF
>TRBJ1-2|TRBV5-8|-|-
TGTGCCAGCAGCTTGTTTAGAGGGGGCTATGGCTACACCTTC
CASSLFRGGYGYTF
>TRBJ1-6|TRBV19|-|-
TGTGCCAGTTGGGGGGGCCGAAATTCACCCCTCCACTTT
CASWGGRNSPLHF
>TRBJ1-1|TRBV4-3|-|-
TGCGCCAGCAGCCAAGTGAAGGGGCTGAACACTGAAGCTTTCTTT
CASSQVKGLNTEAFF
>TRBJ2-3|TRBV2|once|TRBD2
TGTGCCAGCAGTGTAGCGGGGGGGCTATTAAGCACAGATACGCAGTATTTT
CASSVAGGLLSTDTQYF
>TRBJ2-1|TRBV7-2|-|-
TGTGCCAGCAGGGTGGGGGGGCGCAATGAGCAGTTCTTC
CASRVGGRNEQFF
>TRBJ2-1|TRBV6-5|-|-
TGTGCCAGCAGTTACACAAGCTCCTACAATGAGCAGTTCTTC
CASSYTSSYNEQFF
>TRBJ1-1|TRBV30|-|-
TGTGCCTATAACAGGGAAATCACTGAAGCTTTCTTT
CAYNREITEAFF
>TRBJ1-2|TRBV18|few|-
TGTGCCAGCTCACCTCCGAGGGTGGGCTACACCTTC
CASSPPRVGYTF
>TRBJ1-4|TRBV7-8|-|TRBD1
TGTGCCAGCAACTTCAGGGGGAAAACTAATGAAAAACTGTTTTTT
CASNFRGKTNEKLFF
>TRBJ2-6|TRBV10-3|-|-
TGTGCCATCAGCCAAGACCATGGAACAGGGTTTGGGGCCAACGTCCTGACTTTC
CAISQDHGTGFGANVLTF
>TRBJ2-5|TRBV5-6|-|TRBD1
TGTGCCAGCAGCCCGACAGGGGGCTGGTGGCAAGAGACCCAGTACTTC
CASSPTGGWWQETQYF